The sequence of this TCR beta chain was determined in a study of cytomegalovirus exposure and HLA in healthy donors. Whole-study findings and limits: Per published reports, the classifier diagnosed cytomegalovirus status with high specificity and sensitivity.

The CDR3 covers 17 residues. J was trimmed by 1 base and V by 6 bases; bases with no gene match: 7. Germline lookup yields CDR1 SGHDT and CDR2 YYEEEE. Amplification used 60 Vbeta primers and 13 Jbeta primers. The assay was immunoSEQ multiplex PCR, and TCRdb's table has in-frame clones only and misses some. The repertoire holds 200,000 or so clones, with more than 85% as singletons. As for this clone: No antigen is known for it.

The receptor comes from a girl under three years old in good health and CMV-seronegative. Sequenced input: PBMCs. The chain uses TRBV5-6 and TRBJ2-6, with TRBD1 matching 10 bases. The CDR3 here is CASTLGQGRSGANVLTF. CDR3 DNA: TGTGCCAGCACCCTGGGACAGGGGCGATCTGGGGCCAACGTCCTGACTTTC.